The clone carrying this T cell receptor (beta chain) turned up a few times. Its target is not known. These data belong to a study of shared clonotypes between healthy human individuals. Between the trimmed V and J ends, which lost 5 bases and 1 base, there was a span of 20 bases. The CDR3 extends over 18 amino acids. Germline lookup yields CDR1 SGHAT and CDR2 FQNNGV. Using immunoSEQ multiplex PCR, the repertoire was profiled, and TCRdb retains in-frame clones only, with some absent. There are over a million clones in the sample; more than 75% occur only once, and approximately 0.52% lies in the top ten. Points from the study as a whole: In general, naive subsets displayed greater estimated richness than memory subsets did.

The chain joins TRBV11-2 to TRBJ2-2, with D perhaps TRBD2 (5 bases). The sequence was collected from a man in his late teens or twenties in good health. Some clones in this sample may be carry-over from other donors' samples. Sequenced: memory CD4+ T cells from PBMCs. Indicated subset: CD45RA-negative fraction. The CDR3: CASSPRGRETWNTGELFF. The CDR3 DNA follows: TGTGCCAGCAGCCCTCGCGGTCGGGAAACTTGGAACACCGGGGAGCTGTTTTTT.